This T cell receptor beta chain was sequenced during a study of chemoradiotherapy in HPV16-positive cancers. The length of the CDR3 is 14 residues. Germline CDR1 and CDR2: SNHLY and FYNNEI. Trimming took off 1 base at V and 6 bases at J, with 10 bases between the two ends. The protocol was immunoSEQ multiplex PCR, while the TCRdb copy is restricted to in-frame clones and leaves out a portion. The sample yields around 33,000 clones, more than 70% seen once. This chain connects TRBV2 to TRBJ2-1; D unclear. The specimen was blood, collected from a patient who underwent chemoradiotherapy. The receptor was derived from a human donor with HPV-associated anogenital cancer. CDR3 in DNA: TGTGCCAGCAGTGAAGGGTTTTCCACCAATGAGCAGTTCTTC. Amino acid sequence: CASSEGFSTNEQFF. Drawing the rest from reference TRBV2 and TRBJ2-1, the complete variable domain is EPEVTQTPSHQVTQMGQEVILRCVPISNHLYFYWYRQILGQKVEFLVSFYNNEISEKSEIFDDQFSVERPDGSNFTLKIRSTKLEDSAMYFCASSEGFSTNEQFFGPGTRLTVL.